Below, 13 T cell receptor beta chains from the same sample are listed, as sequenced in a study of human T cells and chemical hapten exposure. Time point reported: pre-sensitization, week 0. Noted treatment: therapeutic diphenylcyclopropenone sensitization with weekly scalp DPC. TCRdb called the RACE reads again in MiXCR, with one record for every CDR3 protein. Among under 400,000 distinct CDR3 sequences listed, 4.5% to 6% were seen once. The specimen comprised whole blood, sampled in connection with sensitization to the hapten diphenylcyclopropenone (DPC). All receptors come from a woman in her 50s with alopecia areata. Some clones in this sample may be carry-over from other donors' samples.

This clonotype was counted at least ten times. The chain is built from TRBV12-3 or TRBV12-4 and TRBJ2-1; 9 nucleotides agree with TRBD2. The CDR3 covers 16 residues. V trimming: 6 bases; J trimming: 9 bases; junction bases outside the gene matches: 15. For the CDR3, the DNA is TGTGCCAGCAGCCCCCCGAGGCTAGCGGGATTGGGTGAGCAGTTCTTC. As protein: CASSPPRLAGLGEQFF.

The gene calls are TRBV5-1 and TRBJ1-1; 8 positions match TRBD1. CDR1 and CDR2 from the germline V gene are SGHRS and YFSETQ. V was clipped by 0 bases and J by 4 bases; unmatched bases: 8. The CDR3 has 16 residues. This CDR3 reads CASSLAPDRVGTEAFF. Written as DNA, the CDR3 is TGCGCCAGCAGCTTGGCCCCGGACAGGGTTGGCACTGAAGCTTTCTTT.

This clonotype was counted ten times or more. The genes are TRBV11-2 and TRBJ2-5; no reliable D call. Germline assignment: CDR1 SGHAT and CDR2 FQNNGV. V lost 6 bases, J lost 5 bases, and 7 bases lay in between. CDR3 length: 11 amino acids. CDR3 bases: TGTGCCAGCAGTTCTTATGAGACCCAGTACTTC. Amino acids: CASSSYETQYF.

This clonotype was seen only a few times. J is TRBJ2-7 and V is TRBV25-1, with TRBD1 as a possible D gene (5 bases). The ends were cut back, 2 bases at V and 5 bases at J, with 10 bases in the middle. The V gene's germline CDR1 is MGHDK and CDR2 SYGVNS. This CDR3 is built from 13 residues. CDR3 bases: TGTGCCAGCAGTGAACCAGGGCGCGACGAGCAGTACTTC. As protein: CASSEPGRDEQYF.

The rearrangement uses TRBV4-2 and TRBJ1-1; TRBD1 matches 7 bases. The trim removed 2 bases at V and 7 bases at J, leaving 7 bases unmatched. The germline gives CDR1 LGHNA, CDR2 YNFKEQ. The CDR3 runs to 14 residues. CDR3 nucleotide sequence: TGTGCCAGCAGCCAACCGGACAGGCAAGATGAAGCTTTCTTT. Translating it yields CASSQPDRQDEAFF.

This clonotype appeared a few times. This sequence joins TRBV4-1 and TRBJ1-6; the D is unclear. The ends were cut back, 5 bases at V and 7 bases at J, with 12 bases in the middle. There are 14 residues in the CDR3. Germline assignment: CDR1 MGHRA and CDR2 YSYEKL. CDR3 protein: CASSSGSLNSPLHF. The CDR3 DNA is TGCGCCAGCAGCTCGGGCAGCCTAAATTCACCCCTCCACTTT.

CDR3 sequence (DNA): TGTGCCAGCAGCTCTACTCCAGACAATGAGCAGTTCTTC. It specifies CASSSTPDNEQFF. This chain joins TRBV6-5 and TRBJ2-1; D not certain. CDR1 is MNHEY, CDR2 SVGAGI, per germline. The CDR3 spans 13 residues. V lost 6 bases to trimming and J lost 5 bases, with 11 bases between them.

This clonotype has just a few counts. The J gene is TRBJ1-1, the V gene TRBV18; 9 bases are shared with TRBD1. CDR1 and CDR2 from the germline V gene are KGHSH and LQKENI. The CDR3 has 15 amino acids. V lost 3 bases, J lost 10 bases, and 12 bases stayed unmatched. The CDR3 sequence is CASSPLPGQGGVAFF. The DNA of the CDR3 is TGTGCCAGCTCACCCCTTCCGGGACAGGGCGGGGTAGCTTTCTTT. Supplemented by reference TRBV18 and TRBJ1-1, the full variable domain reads NAGVMQNPRHLVRRRGQEARLRCSPMKGHSHVYWYRQLPEEGLKFMVYLQKENIIDESGMPKERFSAEFPKEGPSILRIQQVVRGDSAAYFCASSPLPGQGGVAFFGQGTRLTVV.

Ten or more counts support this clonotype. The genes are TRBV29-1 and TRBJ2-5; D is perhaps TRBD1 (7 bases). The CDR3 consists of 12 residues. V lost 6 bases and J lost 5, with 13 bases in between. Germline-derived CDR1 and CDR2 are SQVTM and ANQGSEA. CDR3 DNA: TGCAGCGTCGCGGGACAGTCGGAGACCCAGTACTTC. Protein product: CSVAGQSETQYF.

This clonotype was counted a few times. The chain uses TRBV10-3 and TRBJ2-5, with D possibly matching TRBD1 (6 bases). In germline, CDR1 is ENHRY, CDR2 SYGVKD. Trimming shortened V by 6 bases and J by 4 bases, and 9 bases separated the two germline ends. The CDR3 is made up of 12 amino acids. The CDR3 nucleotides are TGTGCCATCAGAGGGGGAACAGAGACCCAGTACTTC. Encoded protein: CAIRGGTETQYF.

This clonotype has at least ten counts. The CDR3 spells CAWSVWGGNEQFF. The CDR3 DNA reads TGTGCCTGGAGTGTCTGGGGAGGCAATGAGCAGTTCTTC. This rearrangement joins TRBV30 to TRBJ2-1; D is possibly TRBD2 (6 bases). CDR1 and CDR2 (germline): GTSNPN, SVGIG (reference sequence). Trimming removed 0 bases from V and 6 bases from J, with 9 bases in between. This CDR3 spans 13 amino acids.

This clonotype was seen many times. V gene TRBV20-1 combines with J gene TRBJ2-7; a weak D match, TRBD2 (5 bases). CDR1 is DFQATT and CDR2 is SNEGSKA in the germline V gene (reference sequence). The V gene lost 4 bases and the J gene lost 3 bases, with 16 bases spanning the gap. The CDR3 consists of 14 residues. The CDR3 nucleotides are TGCAGTGCTAATCCCCCCCGAGGGAACTACGAGCAGTACTTC. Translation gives CSANPPRGNYEQYF.

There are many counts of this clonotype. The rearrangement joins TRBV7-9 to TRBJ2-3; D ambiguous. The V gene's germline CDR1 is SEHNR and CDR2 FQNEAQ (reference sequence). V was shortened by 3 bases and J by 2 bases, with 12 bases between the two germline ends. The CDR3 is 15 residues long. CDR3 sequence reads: CASSFYAENTDTQYF. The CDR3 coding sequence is TGTGCCAGCAGCTTTTACGCGGAGAACACAGATACGCAGTATTTT.